The present entry profiles one T cell receptor (beta chain) with its context. In its sample, this clonotype was seen many times. The antigen it recognizes is unknown. Base qualities are not recorded, but no much larger clone differs from it by a single base. These data originate in a study of T cells in Graves' hyperthyroidism and ophthalmopathy (dated by TCRdb to the late 2010s). Study-level background: Peripheral blood samples were taken at initial diagnosis, before any treatment was given. To identify TCR V-J signatures that set the groups apart, the researchers used a discovery cohort of about a hundred patients, made up of 43 with Graves' ophthalmopathy and 55 to 65 with stable Graves' hyperthyroidism. An independent validation cohort of fewer than 20 hyperthyroidism patients and 17 patients who later progressed to ophthalmopathy tested prospective prediction of ophthalmopathy. The approximately 100 discovery patients were divided at random into training and test sets in a 7:3 ratio. In more than five Graves' hyperthyroidism patients, the study also compared T-cell repertoires from thyroid tissue with T-cell repertoires from blood. After sampling, hyperthyroidism patients received methimazole starting at 30 mg daily, and ophthalmopathy patients received high-dose intravenous methylprednisolone. The paper describes TCR Vbeta CDR3 sequencing of around 130 peripheral blood samples, made up of roughly 45 ophthalmopathy patients, some 80 hyperthyroidism patients and some 17 progressor patients.

Amplification of TCR beta CDR3 regions was carried out from RNA transcripts. The TCR CDR3 was subjected to a first round of RT-PCR using the HTBI primer set and the Qiagen OneStep RT-PCR kit. Libraries were constructed in a second round of multiplex PCR, after which size selection and purification were performed. Sequencing of the libraries was done on an Illumina HiSeq2000 using paired-end 100 bp reads. Regarding the original processing steps: Raw data were processed with SOAPnuke, discarding reads with adapters, uncalled bases, mean Phred below 15, or no exact constant-primer or identifier match. COPE v1.2.5 was used to merge the high-quality paired reads, and each unique nucleotide sequence was defined as a clonotype. MiTCR v1.1 was used to align the clonotypes against IMGT TRBV, TRBD and TRBJ reference segments. Analysis was restricted to V-J combinations with a frequency above 0.0001, which covered 98% to 99.2% of repertoires. The TCS score was defined as F50 (clonal expansion) divided by E x V (chaos), with BLOSUM62-based TCRdist calculated between CDR3 peptides within each V-J. Welch's t-statistics and random forest reduced 500 to 550 V-J features to under 15, which were used in a naive Bayes classifier (R e1071). TCRdb passed the public sequencing reads through fastp at Q25 and MiXCR, retaining productive beta sequences. CDR3 protein duplicates are merged, each entry listing the most common genes and DNA. The V and J calls were determined by TCRdb, not by the authors. Counted in this sample were roughly 650,000 distinct CDR3 sequences; 16% of them appeared once. The top ten hold 2.5% to 4% of the sample.

Moderately to severely active disease, a Clinical Activity Score of at least 3, a NOSPECS grade of at least 4, and a duration under 3 months were present in ophthalmopathy patients. The study excluded patients with uncontrolled infections, other autoimmune diseases, pregnancy or lactation. Diagnoses were established on the basis of clinical symptoms, serum thyroxine and TRAb, thyroid ultrasound, and orbital computed tomography. PBMCs were separated from about 10 ml of fresh peripheral blood using Ficoll-Paque density gradient centrifugation. Total RNA was extracted with Trizol reagent, and quality was checked on an Agilent 2100 Bioanalyzer. Paper-wide results and their limitations: Sample size was not statistically predetermined, and investigators were not blinded to group allocation. A model built on a 13 V-J signature distinguished ophthalmopathy from stable hyperthyroidism, reaching 87.88% sensitivity and around 81% specificity in cross-validation and 80%/75% in testing. During validation, the model predicted progression to ophthalmopathy a median of approximately 6 months ahead of onset, with 60% to 71% sensitivity and around 73% specificity. Most expanded thyroid clonotypes (frequency above 0.001) were also detected in blood, suggesting blood repertoires may reflect thyroid immune responses.

CDR1 and CDR2, looked up from the germline V gene (reference sequence), are LGHDT and YNNKEL. V is shortened by 2 bases, J by 5 bases, and the region joining them spans 6 bases. From the cysteine up to the phenylalanine, the CDR3 has a length of 13 residues. CDR3 DNA only is kept here, 39 bases in frame from base 1. The sample was blood. The chain is assembled from TRBV3-1 and TRBJ2-2; the best D guess is TRBD2, with 5 bases matching. This receptor was identified in a woman aged 40 to 55 with Graves' ophthalmopathy. Read as DNA, the sequence is TGTGCCAGCAGCCAACTAGCAACCGGGGAGCTGTTTTTT. Protein translation: CASSQLATGELFF.